The 19 T cell receptor beta chains presented below share a single source sample, sequenced in a study of blood T cell repertoires in COVID-19. Assay: immunoSEQ multiplex PCR; the TCRdb copy retains only in-frame clones and omits some. The sample includes 65,000 or so clones, about 81% of them seen just once. Sequences were obtained from peripheral blood. The receptors were gathered from a man at least 80 years old with acute or convalescent COVID-19.

The chain employs TRBV3-1 (or the pseudogene TRBV3-2) and TRBJ1-1; D is ambiguous. The CDR3 length is 15 residues. V lost 3 bases and J 1 base, leaving 12 bases between the germline ends. CDR1 and CDR2 (germline): LGHDT, YNNKEL (reference sequence). In nucleotides, the CDR3 is TGTGCCAGCAGCCACACCGGGTCTGGGAACACTGAAGCTTTCTTT. This encodes CASSHTGSGNTEAFF.

This rearrangement joins TRBV5-1 to TRBJ2-2; TRBD1 matches 8 bases. This CDR3 is built from 15 residues. The ends lost 4 bases at V and 5 bases at J; junction bases unmatched: 7. Germline V gene lookup returns CDR1 SGHRS and CDR2 YFSETQ. This CDR3 is CASSPRQGRTGELFF. CDR3 DNA sequence: TGCGCCAGCAGCCCCCGACAGGGGCGTACCGGGGAGCTGTTTTTT.

The rearrangement links TRBV6-5 to TRBJ1-6; 7 bases map to TRBD1. With 8 bases clipped from V and 7 bases from J, the junction kept 11 bases outside the gene matches. CDR1 and CDR2 (germline): MNHEY, SVGAGI. The CDR3 covers 15 residues. CDR3: CASYSGTAENSPLHF. DNA of the CDR3: TGTGCCAGCTATTCTGGGACAGCTGAAAATTCACCCCTCCACTTT.

The count of this clone is one. The rearrangement links TRBV6-5 to TRBJ1-1; D not resolved. CDR3 size: 14 residues. V was cut by 0 bases and J by 1 base, with 6 bases left in between. Per germline, CDR1 MNHEY and CDR2 SVGAGI. Here the CDR3 DNA reads TGTGCCAGCAGTTACTCGTCCCGGAACACTGAAGCTTTCTTT. Translating it yields CASSYSSRNTEAFF.

The chain is built from TRBV7-9 and TRBJ2-5; 11 nucleotides line up with TRBD2. The CDR3 is 15 amino acids. CDR1 and CDR2 from the germline V gene are SEHNR and FQNEAQ (reference sequence). Trimming removed 5 bases from V and 1 base from J; junction bases left unmatched: 3. The CDR3 coding sequence is TGTGCCAGCAGCATTAGCGGGGGGGCCCAAGAGACCCAGTACTTC. Amino acids: CASSISGGAQETQYF.

The rearrangement links TRBV10-2 to TRBJ1-1; TRBD1 might be the D (5 bases). The V and J ends lost 2 bases and 5 bases respectively, with 9 bases between them. The CDR3 is 13 amino acids. CDR1 is WSHSY, CDR2 SAAADI, per germline. CDR3: CASSEQGSTEAFF. In nucleotides, the CDR3 is TGCGCCAGCAGTGAGCAGGGAAGTACTGAAGCTTTCTTT.

This clone was seen more than once but under ten times. This chain uses TRBV5-6 with TRBJ1-2, with TRBD1 as a possible D gene (6 bases). The V gene's germline CDR1 is SGHDT and CDR2 YYEEEE. There are 14 residues in the CDR3. The V end lost 4 bases, the J end lost 4 bases, and 14 bases lay between the germline ends. The CDR3 sequence: CASSPVDSGYGYTF. In DNA, the CDR3 is TGTGCCAGCAGCCCGGTGGACAGCGGCTATGGCTACACCTTC.

In this sample, this clone turned up many times. CDR3 nucleotides: TGTGCCAGCAGTTACGCGGGACAGGGCTATGGCTACACCTTC. Its translation: CASSYAGQGYGYTF. The rearrangement links TRBV6-6 to TRBJ1-2, with 9 bases lining up with TRBD1. The CDR3 consists of 14 residues. Looked up from germline, CDR1 is MNHNY and CDR2 is SVGAGI (reference sequence). Germline trimming cut 2 bases from V and 4 bases from J; bases unmatched to any gene: 2.

This clone was observed a single time. J is TRBJ2-7 and V is TRBV2; 8 positions match TRBD2. Trimming at V came to 6 bases and at J to 0 bases, leaving 10 bases not matched to a gene. The germline gives CDR1 SNHLY, CDR2 FYNNEI. The CDR3 loop spans 16 amino acids. The CDR3 sequence is CASSPAGGGASYEQYF. CDR3 coding DNA: TGTGCCAGCAGCCCTGCGGGGGGTGGTGCCTCCTACGAGCAGTACTTC.

V usage is TRBV10-1 and J usage is TRBJ2-1; 8 bases align to TRBD2. V dropped 3 bases and J dropped 5; count of bases not matched to a gene: 9. CDR3 length: 16 residues. Germline CDR1 and CDR2: WNHNN and SYGVQD (reference sequence). CDR3 coding DNA: TGCGCCAGCAGTGACCGAACCGGGGGGGAAAACAATGAGCAGTTCTTC. This translates into CASSDRTGGENNEQFF.

The CDR3 nucleotides read TGTGCCAGCAGTGTCGAGGGCCTAAAGACCCAGTACTTC. It yields the protein CASSVEGLKTQYF. The chain combines TRBV2 with TRBJ2-5, with a tentative D call TRBD2 (5 bases). The CDR3 consists of 13 residues. V gave up 4 bases and J gave up 6 bases, with 12 bases separating them. From germline, CDR1 is SNHLY and CDR2 FYNNEI.

Only one count was recorded for this clone. The CDR3 loop is CASSFLGGASYNEQFF. The CDR3 nucleotides read TGTGCCAGCAGTTTTTTGGGGGGGGCCTCCTACAATGAGCAGTTCTTC. The rearrangement uses TRBV27 and TRBJ2-1; weak D call: TRBD2 (7 bases). CDR1 is MNHEY and CDR2 is SMNVEV in the germline V gene (reference sequence). The CDR3 contains 16 residues. V dropped 3 bases and J dropped 0 bases, with 12 bases sitting between them.

The J gene is TRBJ2-2, the V gene TRBV7-9; D might be TRBD1 (5 bases). V shed 3 bases and J shed 0 bases, with 11 bases lying between them. There are 16 residues in the CDR3. Germline-derived CDR1 and CDR2 are SEHNR and FQNEAQ (reference sequence). CDR3 in amino acids: CASSLGRVANTGELFF. DNA for the CDR3: TGTGCCAGCAGCTTGGGCAGGGTCGCGAACACCGGGGAGCTGTTTTTT.

This sequence joins TRBV19 and TRBJ1-2; 8 nucleotides align to TRBD1. V shed 4 bases, J shed 7 bases, and the junction held 11 bases outside the gene matches. CDR1 and CDR2 (germline): LNHDA, SQIVND (reference sequence). CDR3 length equals 15 residues. This chain's CDR3 is CASSTQTGVFGGYTF. The DNA of the CDR3 is TGTGCCAGTAGTACTCAGACAGGGGTTTTCGGTGGCTACACCTTC.

On this clone itself: Other DNA sequences in this specimen translate into the identical CDR3. This chain uses TRBV5-4 with TRBJ1-2, with TRBD1 as a possible D gene (6 bases). Trimming pared 1 base from V and 6 bases from J, leaving 10 bases between. Per germline, CDR1 SGHNT and CDR2 YYREEE (reference sequence). This CDR3 region has 13 residues. CDR3 sequence reads: CASSLRQGNGYTF. DNA for the CDR3: TGTGCCAGCAGCTTGCGGCAGGGGAATGGCTACACCTTC.

The rearrangement uses TRBV24-1 and TRBJ2-2; 8 nucleotides align to TRBD1. The CDR3 has 16 amino acids. With V trimmed by 3 bases and J by 4 bases, 6 bases remained unmatched. Per germline, CDR1 KGHDR and CDR2 SFDVKD. The CDR3 spells CATSDSRQGLTGELFF. CDR3 bases: TGTGCCACCAGTGATAGCCGACAGGGGCTCACCGGGGAGCTGTTTTTT.

The CDR3 DNA is TGTGCCAGCAGTCGAAGGGGCGATTATGGCTACACCTTC. Residues: CASSRRGDYGYTF. The chain is built from TRBV6-6 and TRBJ1-2; maybe TRBD1 (5 bases). This CDR3 has 13 residues. The V end lost 5 bases, the J end lost 5 bases, and 12 bases lay between the germline ends. Germline CDR1 reads MNHNY; CDR2 reads SVGAGI (reference sequence).

This chain connects TRBV7-6 to TRBJ1-1; 7 bases match TRBD1. The CDR3 is 14 residues long. From germline, CDR1 is SGHVS and CDR2 FNYEAQ. V trimming: 4 bases; J trimming: 1 base; junction bases outside the gene matches: 3. The CDR3: CASSSGTANTEAFF. The DNA for the CDR3 is TGTGCCAGCAGCTCCGGGACAGCGAACACTGAAGCTTTCTTT.

The chain recombines TRBV3-1 (or the pseudogene TRBV3-2) with TRBJ2-3; the D is unclear. CDR3 length: 14 residues. Germline CDR1 and CDR2: LGHDT and YNNKEL (reference sequence). The V end lost 0 bases, the J end lost 6 bases, and 10 bases lay between the germline ends. This CDR3 is CASSQDQARDTQYF. In DNA, the CDR3 is TGTGCCAGCAGCCAAGATCAGGCTCGGGATACGCAGTATTTT.